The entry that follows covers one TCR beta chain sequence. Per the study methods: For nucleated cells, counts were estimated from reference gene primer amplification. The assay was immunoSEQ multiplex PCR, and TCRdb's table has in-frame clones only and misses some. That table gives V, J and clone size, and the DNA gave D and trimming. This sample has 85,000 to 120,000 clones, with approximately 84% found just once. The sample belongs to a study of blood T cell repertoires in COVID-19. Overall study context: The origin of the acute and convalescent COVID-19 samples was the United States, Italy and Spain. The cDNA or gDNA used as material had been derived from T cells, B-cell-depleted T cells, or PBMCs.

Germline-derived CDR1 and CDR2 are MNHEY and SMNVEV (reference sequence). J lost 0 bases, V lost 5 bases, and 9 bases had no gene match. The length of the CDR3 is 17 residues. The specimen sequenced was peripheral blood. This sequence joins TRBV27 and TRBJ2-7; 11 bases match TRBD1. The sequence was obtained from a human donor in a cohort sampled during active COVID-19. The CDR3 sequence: CASSPRFGTGGSYEQYF. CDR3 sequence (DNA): TGTGCCAGCAGTCCCCGCTTTGGGACAGGGGGCTCCTACGAGCAGTACTTC.